The 3 T cell receptor beta chains given below trace back to one sample, sequenced in a study of STAT3 mutations in large granular lymphocyte leukemia. Findings of the study overall: Every T-cell large granular lymphocyte leukemia patient had at least one immunodominant TCR beta clonotype.

Assay: immunoSEQ multiplex PCR; the TCRdb copy retains only in-frame clones and omits some. The table includes approximately 4,300 clones, less than 70% detected once. These TCRs are of unknown antigen specificity. The specimen sequenced was PBMCs. The source is a human donor with T large granular lymphocyte leukemia. Some clones in this sample may be carry-over from other donors' samples.

The rearrangement links TRBV5-4 to TRBJ1-2, with 10 bases that match TRBD1. The CDR3 spans 16 residues. The J segment lost 4 bases and the V segment lost 3 bases, leaving 9 bases of the junction unmatched. The germline V gene encodes CDR1 SGHNT and CDR2 YYREEE (reference sequence). Written as DNA, the CDR3 is TGTGCCAGCAGCTCCGGGACAGGGGCTGTGATCTATGGCTACACCTTC. Its translation: CASSSGTGAVIYGYTF.

This clone has more than one count but fewer than ten. The rearrangement joins TRBV5-4 to TRBJ2-5; D unresolved. Germline CDR1 reads SGHNT; CDR2 reads YYREEE (reference sequence). CDR3 length: 13 amino acids. V lost 2 bases and J lost 5, with 10 bases in between. The CDR3 coding sequence is TGTGCCAGCAGCTTACCCGGGCTGGAGACCCAGTACTTC. The encoded protein is CASSLPGLETQYF.

The chain joins TRBV18 to TRBJ2-7; TRBD1 matches 8 bases. The CDR3 length is 15 residues. Trimming at V came to 1 base and at J to 0 bases, leaving 2 bases not matched to a gene. CDR1 KGHSH and CDR2 LQKENI come from the germline V gene. For the CDR3, the DNA is TGTGCCAGCTCACCACGGGACAGGAGCTCCTACGAGCAGTACTTC. It yields the protein CASSPRDRSSYEQYF. Full variable domain (missing parts from reference TRBV18 and TRBJ2-7): NAGVMQNPRHLVRRRGQEARLRCSPMKGHSHVYWYRQLPEEGLKFMVYLQKENIIDESGMPKERFSAEFPKEGPSILRIQQVVRGDSAAYFCASSPRDRSSYEQYFGPGTRLTVT.